This entry lists 5 T cell receptor beta chains sequenced from one sample in a study of cytomegalovirus exposure and HLA in healthy donors. The PCR was carried out with 60 Vbeta primers and 13 Jbeta primers. Measured with immunoSEQ multiplex PCR; TCRdb has only the in-frame clones, and not every one. The sample records some 180,000 clones, 81% being singletons. The source material was PBMCs. The receptors come from a man aged 40-50 years in good health and CMV-seropositive.

The rearrangement joins TRBV5-1 to TRBJ2-2; D unresolved. V lost 2 bases, J lost 0 bases, and 8 bases lay in between. The CDR3 has 15 residues. CDR1 is SGHRS, CDR2 YFSETQ, per germline. The CDR3 region is CASSFLSSNTGELFF. CDR3 sequence (DNA): TGCGCCAGCAGCTTCCTCAGTTCGAACACCGGGGAGCTGTTTTTT.

Here the CDR3 reads CASSLPRGSNEKLFF. CDR3 coding DNA: TGTGCCAGCAGCCTACCGCGGGGATCAAATGAAAAACTGTTTTTT. The J gene is TRBJ1-4, the V gene TRBV7-9, with no clear D. CDR1 SEHNR and CDR2 FQNEAQ come from the germline V gene (reference sequence). Trimming removed 5 bases from V and 5 bases from J, with 15 bases in between. CDR3 size: 15 residues.

This chain links TRBV5-6 with TRBJ1-4; the match to TRBD1 covers 8 bases. Germline-derived CDR1 and CDR2 are SGHDT and YYEEEE. The ends lost 4 bases at V and 4 bases at J; junction bases unmatched: 9. This CDR3 is 16 amino acids long. The CDR3 reads CASSNIGTGNNEKLFF. In nucleotides, the CDR3 is TGTGCCAGCAGCAACATCGGGACAGGAAATAATGAAAAACTGTTTTTT.

CDR3 sequence reads: CASSVAGDSWYQETQYF. The DNA of the CDR3 is TGTGCCAGCAGCGTAGCTGGGGACTCTTGGTACCAAGAGACCCAGTACTTC. The V gene is TRBV9, the J gene TRBJ2-5, with TRBD2 as a possible D gene (6 bases). The CDR3 is 17 residues long. The ends were cut back, 0 bases at V and 0 bases at J, with 15 bases in the middle. Per germline, CDR1 SGDLS and CDR2 YYNGEE.

V is TRBV6-6 and J is TRBJ1-2, with D perhaps TRBD1 (5 bases). The ends were cut back, 6 bases at V and 8 bases at J, with 10 bases in the middle. This CDR3 has 11 amino acids. Per germline, CDR1 MNHNY and CDR2 SVGAGI (reference sequence). This CDR3 reads CASRSGFGYTF. As DNA, the CDR3 is TGTGCCAGCAGATCAGGGTTCGGCTACACCTTC.